What follows are 18 T cell receptor beta chains derived from one specimen sequenced in a study of blood T cell repertoires in COVID-19. Sequencing used immunoSEQ multiplex PCR; TCRdb keeps in-frame clones, though not all of them. This table holds approximately 500,000 clones, 85% to 90% found once. The sequencing sample was made of peripheral blood. The receptors here all came from a man younger than 35 with COVID-19, enrolled during active disease.

The chain combines TRBV3-1 (or the pseudogene TRBV3-2) with TRBJ2-7; no firm D call. The CDR3 runs 13 residues. Trimming cost V 4 bases and J 4 bases, with 11 bases left between them. From germline, CDR1 is LGHDT and CDR2 YNNKEL (reference sequence). CDR3 in amino acids: CASSPTVGYEQYF. The DNA of the CDR3 is TGTGCCAGCAGCCCTACCGTCGGTTACGAGCAGTACTTC.

The chain uses TRBV5-4 and TRBJ1-2; tentative D call: TRBD1 (6 bases). Trimming left V 4 bases short and J 8 bases short, with 15 bases between. The CDR3 extends over 13 amino acids. Germline CDR1 SGHNT, CDR2 YYREEE (reference sequence). The CDR3 DNA is TGTGCCAGCAGCCAAGGGGGGGAATGGGGCTACACCTTC. This encodes CASSQGGEWGYTF. Combining the CDR3 with reference TRBV5-4 and TRBJ1-2 gives the whole variable domain ETGVTQSPTHLIKTRGQQVTLRCSSQSGHNTVSWYQQALGQGPQFIFQYYREEENGRGNFPPRFSGLQFPNYSSELNVNALELDDSALYLCASSQGGEWGYTFGSGTRLTVV.

This chain joins TRBV19 and TRBJ1-6; perhaps TRBD1 as D (5 bases). V was pared by 6 bases and J by 9 bases, with 15 bases between. The length of the CDR3 is 14 residues. Germline V CDR1 and CDR2: LNHDA, SQIVND (reference sequence). The CDR3: CASSPTGLGSPLHF. The CDR3, as DNA: TGTGCCAGTAGCCCCACAGGCCTCGGTTCACCCCTCCACTTT. Full variable domain (outside the CDR3, taken from reference TRBV19 and TRBJ1-6): DGGITQSPKYLFRKEGQNVTLSCEQNLNHDAMYWYRQDPGQGLRLIYYSQIVNDFQKGDIAEGYSVSREKKESFPLTVTSAQKNPTAFYLCASSPTGLGSPLHFGNGTRLTVT.

The chain joins TRBV7-6 to TRBJ2-7; 10 nucleotides agree with TRBD2. CDR1 and CDR2 from the germline V gene are SGHVS and FNYEAQ. There are 15 residues in the CDR3. The J segment lost 0 bases and the V segment lost 4 bases, leaving 3 bases of the junction unmatched. The CDR3 DNA is TGTGCCAGCAGCTCCGGGACTAGCGCCTCCTACGAGCAGTACTTC. Translating it yields CASSSGTSASYEQYF.

The chain carries TRBV19 and TRBJ1-5, with D uncertain. Germline V gives CDR1 LNHDA, CDR2 SQIVND (reference sequence). This CDR3 is built from 14 residues. V was pared by 1 base and J by 7 bases, with 11 bases between. This CDR3 is CASSIGALGQPQHF. CDR3 nucleotide sequence: TGTGCCAGTAGTATAGGGGCTTTGGGCCAGCCCCAGCATTTT.

This clone appeared once. V gene TRBV14 combines with J gene TRBJ2-3, with TRBD2 matching over 10 bases. The V gene end was trimmed by 5 bases and the J gene end by 1 base; junction bases not matched to a gene: 3. Germline-derived CDR1 and CDR2 are SGHDN and FVKESK. The CDR3 is 15 amino acids. The CDR3 protein is CASSKGTSGTDTQYF. DNA for the CDR3: TGTGCCAGCAGCAAGGGGACTAGCGGCACAGATACGCAGTATTTT.

V is TRBV2 and J is TRBJ2-7, with 8 positions matching TRBD1. The CDR3 has 14 amino acids. Germline V gene data show CDR1 as SNHLY and CDR2 as FYNNEI. Trimming cost V 8 bases and J 0 bases; bases outside gene matches: 6. The CDR3 DNA follows: TGTGCCAGCCGGGACAGGCCGAGCTCCTACGAGCAGTACTTC. Translated, it gives CASRDRPSSYEQYF.

This clone was recorded only once. The CDR3 protein is CASSQRQAGVGIFTTYEQYF. The CDR3 coding sequence is TGTGCCAGCTCCCAAAGGCAGGCGGGAGTTGGCATCTTTACTACCTACGAGCAGTACTTC. The chain links TRBV18 to TRBJ2-7; 7 bases line up with TRBD2. The CDR3 has 20 residues. CDR1 and CDR2 from the germline V gene are KGHSH and LQKENI. The V and J ends lost 6 bases and 2 bases, in that order; junction bases with no gene match: 25.

The chain links TRBV29-1 to TRBJ1-5, with 7 bases lining up with TRBD1. Losses at the gene ends were 7 bases for V and 7 bases for J; bases not matched to a gene: 10. Germline loops: CDR1 SQVTM, CDR2 ANQGSEA. CDR3 size: 13 residues. The CDR3 bases are TGCAGCGGTGCCCGGGACAGAGGGCAGCCCCAGCATTTT. Translation: CSGARDRGQPQHF.

This clone was seen just once. J is TRBJ1-2 and V is TRBV6-5; 10 bases align to TRBD1. Trimming at V came to 6 bases and at J to 8 bases, leaving 3 bases not matched to a gene. There are 12 residues in the CDR3. Per the germline V gene, CDR1 is MNHEY and CDR2 is SVGAGI. As DNA, the CDR3 is TGTGCCAGCAGCGACAGGGGGCGAGGCTACACCTTC. Amino acids: CASSDRGRGYTF.

This chain connects TRBV27 to TRBJ2-7; the D is unclear. This CDR3 spans 14 amino acids. Germline assignment: CDR1 MNHEY and CDR2 SMNVEV (reference sequence). V lost 4 bases to trimming and J lost 5 bases, with 15 bases between them. CDR3 coding DNA: TGTGCCAGCAGTTCCCCCTGGTTAGGAGACGAGCAGTACTTC. It codes for CASSSPWLGDEQYF.

The chain links TRBV9 to TRBJ2-1; 10 bases line up with TRBD2. J lost 6 bases, V lost 3 bases, and 12 bases had no gene match. The CDR3 is 17 amino acids. CDR1 SGDLS and CDR2 YYNGEE come from the germline V gene. The CDR3 protein is CASSAETSGSRGNEQFF. CDR3 coding DNA: TGTGCCAGCAGCGCAGAGACTAGCGGGTCGAGGGGCAATGAGCAGTTCTTC.

The chain employs TRBV6-1 and TRBJ1-6; perhaps TRBD1 as D (6 bases). CDR3 length: 14 residues. Trimming left V 2 bases short and J 9 bases short, with 11 bases between. Germline V gene lookup returns CDR1 MNHNS and CDR2 SASEGT. CDR3 sequence: CASSENRGISPLHF. The DNA of the CDR3 is TGTGCCAGCAGTGAAAATAGGGGGATTTCACCCCTCCACTTT.

The chain carries TRBV2 and TRBJ2-3; TRBD1 matches 7 bases. The junction had 3 bases not matched to a gene; V was cut back by 5 bases and J by 1 base. The CDR3 sequence is 14 residues long. Germline V gives CDR1 SNHLY, CDR2 FYNNEI. The chain's CDR3 is CASSPTGGTDTQYF. CDR3 DNA: TGTGCCAGCAGTCCCACAGGGGGCACAGATACGCAGTATTTT.

The V call is TRBV3-1 (or the pseudogene TRBV3-2), the J call TRBJ2-2; 9 bases agree with TRBD2. Per the germline V gene, CDR1 is LGHDT and CDR2 is YNNKEL (reference sequence). The CDR3 consists of 15 residues. V lost 4 bases and J lost 2; bases outside the gene matches: 2. CDR3 sequence: CASSRTSANTGELFF. In DNA, the CDR3 is TGTGCCAGCAGCCGGACTAGCGCAAACACCGGGGAGCTGTTTTTT.

The genes are TRBV11-3 and TRBJ2-3; possibly TRBD2 for D (7 bases). This CDR3 comprises 16 residues. The ends were cut back, 1 base at V and 1 base at J, with 12 bases in the middle. The germline V gene encodes CDR1 SGHNT and CDR2 YENEEA. DNA of the CDR3: TGTGCCAGCAGCTTAGGGGAGGGGGGAGGCACAGATACGCAGTATTTT. Translation gives CASSLGEGGGTDTQYF.

The chain employs TRBV14 and TRBJ2-7; 9 bases fit TRBD1. CDR3 size: 14 residues. Germline assignment: CDR1 SGHDN and CDR2 FVKESK. The V segment lost 5 bases and the J segment 7 bases; nucleotides outside the gene matches: 9. The CDR3 DNA follows: TGTGCCAGCAGCTCCGGGACAGGGACGCGGGAGCAGTACTTC. It is translated as CASSSGTGTREQYF.

This chain uses TRBV2 with TRBJ2-1; 10 nucleotides agree with TRBD1. Germline CDR1 SNHLY, CDR2 FYNNEI. There are 15 residues in the CDR3. V dropped 1 base and J dropped 8; count of bases not matched to a gene: 5. CDR3 in amino acids: CASSEEGQGFDEQFF. Here the CDR3 DNA reads TGTGCCAGCAGTGAAGAGGGACAGGGGTTCGATGAGCAGTTCTTC.